Described below is a single T cell receptor beta chain sequence and its context. Its antigen is still unknown. Profiling relied on immunoSEQ multiplex PCR, and the TCRdb table lists in-frame clones only, not all of them. Found here are over 90,000 clones, roughly nine tenths of them singletons; the top ten hold less than 6%. The data derive from a study of T cell responses to AZD1222 COVID-19 vaccine. Study-level points and caveats: The donors showed a predominance of white British ancestry and of females, with possible underestimation of clonal diversity.

Germline trimming cut 7 bases from V and 7 bases from J; bases unmatched to any gene: 7. From germline, CDR1 is MDHEN and CDR2 SYDVKM. The CDR3 has 15 amino acids. The chain employs TRBV28 and TRBJ1-6; 10 positions match TRBD1. The source material was peripheral blood, sampled on day 0 of AZD1222 vaccination. This TCR was sampled from an adult in good health. This CDR3 is CASTSPGQGNSPLHF. CDR3 DNA sequence: TGTGCCAGCACATCTCCGGGACAGGGGAATTCACCCCTCCACTTT.